This T cell receptor beta chain was identified during a study of cytomegalovirus exposure and HLA in healthy donors (dated by TCRdb to the late 2010s). For the study in its entirety: An earlier analysis of 587 of the donors reported 250 to 350 Gb of sequence data and 95 million to 120 million unique TCR beta sequences obtained from some 200 million T cells. The study used immunosequencing to profile the T cell repertoires of 666 subjects and linked those repertoires to cytomegalovirus serostatus. Among under 450 genotyped donors of the cohort, an average of roughly 240,000 unique TCR beta nucleotide sequences were sequenced per donor, roughly a sixth of them non-productive. The genetic ancestry cluster associated with self-reported Caucasian donors included over 65% of the 398 genotyped donors. Genome-wide SNP genotypes for about three fifths of the roughly 700 donors were used in a later genetic analysis, which treated that subset as a discovery cohort. Both class I and class II loci were covered by HLA typing, at four-digit resolution. Because of strong linkage in the cohort, roughly five DR-DQ haplotypes were treated as single units for association and clustering. Typing coverage varied by locus: roughly 620-630 donors for A, B, C, DRB1 and DQB1; around 560 for DQA1; about 570 for DPA1; approximately 490 for DPB1. Rather than using new phenotypic data, the later analysis identified candidate immune exposures from TCR beta sequences and from how often those sequences occurred across donors. To predict cytomegalovirus infection status, the study brought together high-throughput TCR immunosequencing, statistical association of individual TCRs with disease status, and machine learning. In a later analysis, previously published TCR beta repertoires from roughly 710 donors were re-analyzed and high-resolution HLA genotyping was added so that TCR occurrence patterns could be studied. An early release covering some 640 HLA-typed donors comprised about 300 gigabases of sequencing data and 85 million to 100 million unique TCR sequences. All discovery cohort repertoires had been generated using a single sequencing platform. The study aimed to test whether signatures of past pathogen exposure could be identified by cataloging public T cell receptors. In an earlier analysis of roughly 540 of the donors, high-throughput TCR beta sequencing was used to judge whether each TCR beta V gene segment behaved as functional or pseudogenic. Besides the first cohort of 666 subjects, a separate validation cohort made up of about 120 different subjects was used. Donor age, sex, ethnicity and CMV serostatus were compiled together with the repertoire data. Beyond this particular receptor, the publication reports: Most TCR sequences were observed very rarely across donors, whereas some public TCRs were present in many individuals. Because counts were too low, fewer than 20 rarely observed V segments, including chromosome 9 orphons, were excluded from the earlier analysis of some 590 of the donors. At a false discovery rate of 0.05, a later analysis linked 15,000 to 20,000 TCR beta sequences to specific HLA alleles. According to a later analysis, TCR association rates differed among HLA loci, with DRB1 alleles showing the most associated TCRs and HLA-C alleles showing the fewest. Compared with equally common non-associated chains, HLA-associated TCR beta chains in a later analysis were more clonally expanded and had lower generation probabilities. According to a later analysis, parvovirus B19, influenza, CMV and Epstein-Barr virus appeared linked to several top co-occurrence clusters. According to a later genetic analysis, donors in an Asian-associated ancestry cluster had fewer N-insertions in productive TCRs than the approximately 690-donor mean. A few of the identified cytomegalovirus-associated TCR beta chains were confirmed in vitro to be specific for cytomegalovirus antigens. Because the 87-base-pair reads could not distinguish some IMGT-functional V segments, including TRBV6-2 and TRBV6-3, those segments were excluded. An association between a missense DCLRE1C variant and V-gene and J-gene trimming of TCR beta chains was found in a later genetic analysis and replicated in an independent cohort. A further reported finding was that TCR beta sequences accurately predicted the HLA-A and HLA-B alleles for most subjects in the first cohort. HLA typing was unavailable for some donors at each locus, so association tests used only the typed subset. Correlated functional status among segregating V segments might reflect linkage disequilibrium, but an unknown experimental factor could not be ruled out. A later analysis found that most CMV-associated TCR beta chains appeared HLA-restricted, with HLA associations seemingly driven largely by CMV exposure. According to the authors, the approach could potentially be generalized to other disease states and immunological phenotypes. CMV serostatus was the only immune exposure information available for the cohort. Only TCR beta chains were sequenced in this cohort, and the absence of alpha or paired-chain data limited detectable features. The sequencing pipeline was judged likely to have produced a cluster of highly shared sequence variants as a technical artifact. Sequencing depth was assumed to be roughly uniform across donors in the presence/absence analyses, though that assumption may not hold. In both the original and validation cohorts, the classifier was reported to diagnose cytomegalovirus status with high specificity and sensitivity. When HLA alleles, especially DR and DQ, strongly co-occurred, TCR associations were difficult to assign to individual alleles. An earlier analysis of around 600 of the donors showed that most TCR beta V segments appeared in productive rearrangements either about 87% or about 30% of the time, which broadly matched IMGT annotations. The study gave a list of over 150 TCR beta chains associated with cytomegalovirus.

About this clone itself: Its antigen specificity is not known. No base quality values were provided; no much bigger clone lies one nucleotide off.

CDR1 is given as SGHKS and CDR2 as YYEKEE, both from the germline V gene (reference sequence). The CDR3 runs 14 amino acids, cysteine and phenylalanine included. Left in the record is the CDR3 DNA by itself, 42 bases read in frame from the first base. V loses 4 bases of germline sequence and J loses 8 bases, and the interval between the two ends is 18 bases. Receptor libraries were prepared by the immunoSEQ multiplex PCR assay. For the multiplex PCR, a mixture combining 60 forward primers for TCR Vbeta segments and 13 reverse primers for TCR Jbeta segments was used. The CDR3 region of rearranged TCR beta genes was amplified from genomic DNA by a multiplex PCR assay. Amplified TCR beta libraries were sequenced as 87-base-pair reads on the Illumina HiSeq System. As for the authors' bioinformatics: In a later analysis, approximately 74 million unique TCR beta chains were counted across the approximately 620 repertoires, and approximately 11 million of these chains were shared by at least two donors. To remove PCR and sequencing errors, raw reads were error-corrected and collapsed into unique sequences using a nearest-neighbor algorithm that merged closely related sequences. CDR3 sequences were aligned to IMGT reference sequences to assign V, D and J gene segments. For a sequence to be retained, a match of at least six nucleotides was required to both a V gene segment and a J gene segment. Rearrangements were called productive when the CDR3 lacked stop codons and stayed in frame with V and J; all others were non-productive. Following IMGT convention, CDR3 was defined as the stretch from the second conserved V-encoded cysteine to the conserved J-encoded phenylalanine. In an earlier analysis of more than 550 of the donors, sequences lacking an unambiguous match to a single V gene segment were excluded. An earlier analysis of roughly 590 of the donors called V segments functional above 56.7% productive rearrangements and segregating when the between-donor standard deviation exceeded 5%. A statistical classification framework was built for diagnosing cytomegalovirus status from the catalog of TCR beta chain sequences. V and J gene assignment, in a later analysis, came from comparing TCR nucleotide sequences with IMGT/GENE-DB human TR gene sequences. In a later analysis, CDR3 sequences and most-parsimonious VDJ recombination scenarios were assigned using the TCRdist pipeline. In a later analysis, every TCR beta chain was defined by the combination of its CDR3 amino acid sequence and its V-gene family, and reads without a unique V-gene family were dropped. To address suspected cross-contamination and a sequencing artifact, a later analysis removed several hundred highly shared, low-generation-probability nucleotide sequences. In a later analysis, a clonal expansion index was calculated for each public chain from normalized within-repertoire ranks of inferred template counts. In a later analysis, generation probabilities were computed with a VDJ recombination model fitted to out-of-frame rearrangements, and the resulting probabilities were checked against IGoR. In a later analysis, TCR-TCR, TCR-HLA and TCR-CMV co-occurrence was scored with hypergeometric tests, and a repertoire-size bias correction was applied to TCR pairs. A later analysis estimated false discovery rates by permuting HLA or CMV assignments 20 times. A later analysis grouped co-occurring TCRs with DBSCAN, adding TCRdist sequence similarity when clustering within HLA-allele-positive subsets. Repertoires with fewer than 30,000 or more than 120,000 public chains were left out of co-occurrence clustering, as were five repertoires with anomalous nucleotide sharing. The clones in this table, taken by TCRdb from immuneACCESS, are in-frame only. Not every clone is retained; where verified, under half of the shortfall comes from an unresolved V gene, and the cause of the rest is unknown. V and J calls and clone size are as listed in that table; D and trimming were resolved from the DNA. The sample yields fewer than 250,000 clones; about four fifths were counted once. The top ten clonotypes cover around 3.7% of the sample.

In total, approximately 610 healthy bone marrow donors made up the cohort. At the time of sampling, every cohort member was nominally healthy, though immune exposures that went unrecorded were likely present. The donor tested CMV seropositive and was one of the 289 seropositive cohort members. Every donor gave a peripheral blood sample, and the peripheral blood mononuclear cells from that sample were used for TCR beta sequencing. Genomic DNA extraction from the blood cell samples was performed with the Qiagen DNeasy Blood Extraction Kit. This TCR came from a man aged 35-49 years in good health and CMV-seropositive. Rearrangement joined TRBV5-5 to TRBJ1-2; too little of a D gene remains to name it. Material: PBMCs. The DNA is as follows: TGTGCCAGCAGCAGCTCCGGGAACCCGACGGGCTACACCTTC. This encodes CASSSSGNPTGYTF.